A single sample is the source of the 23 T cell receptor beta chains below, sequenced in a study of T cell responses to AZD1222 COVID-19 vaccine. TCRdb's copy holds only in-frame clones and misses some; the assay was immunoSEQ multiplex PCR. The sample has 140,000 to 150,000 clones, about 90% seen once; the top ten hold about 3.8%. Material: peripheral blood, obtained on day 0 of AZD1222 vaccination. The origin of the receptors is an adult in good health.

The V gene is TRBV18, the J gene TRBJ2-7, with 10 positions matching TRBD1. This CDR3 is 13 amino acids long. The V segment lost 6 bases and the J segment 6 bases; nucleotides outside the gene matches: 5. Germline V CDR1 and CDR2: KGHSH, LQKENI. CDR3 amino acids: CASSRDRGGEQYF. The CDR3 DNA is TGTGCCAGCTCCCGGGACAGGGGTGGCGAGCAGTACTTC.

The chain couples TRBV6-1 to TRBJ2-7; a weak D match, TRBD1 (6 bases). V was cut by 4 bases and J by 4 bases, with 20 bases left in between. The V gene's germline CDR1 is MNHNS and CDR2 SASEGT. CDR3 length: 16 amino acids. The CDR3 reads CASSVSQGRIWYEQYF. Here the CDR3 DNA reads TGTGCCAGCAGTGTCTCTCAGGGGCGTATCTGGTACGAGCAGTACTTC.

V gene TRBV27 combines with J gene TRBJ2-6, with a weak D call TRBD1 (7 bases). The germline V gene has CDR1 MNHEY and CDR2 SMNVEV (reference sequence). The V and J ends lost 4 bases and 4 bases respectively, with 14 bases between them. This CDR3 is 16 amino acids long. CDR3 protein: CASSYRGGLGANVLTF. In DNA, the CDR3 is TGTGCCAGCAGTTACAGGGGAGGATTGGGGGCCAACGTCCTGACTTTC. The full variable domain, with the rest looked up from reference TRBV27 and TRBJ2-6, is EAQVTQNPRYLITVTGKKLTVTCSQNMNHEYMSWYRQDPGLGLRQIYYSMNVEVTDKGDVPEGYKVSRKEKRNFPLILESPSPNQTSLYFCASSYRGGLGANVLTFGAGSRLTVL.

The chain combines TRBV4-3 with TRBJ1-2; D is uncertain. Trimming cost V 0 bases and J 10 bases, with 15 bases left between them. The CDR3 extends over 14 amino acids. The germline V gene encodes CDR1 LGHNA and CDR2 YSLEER. CDR3 protein: CASSQDVATFYYTF. In DNA form, the CDR3 reads TGCGCCAGCAGCCAAGATGTTGCGACGTTCTACTACACCTTC.

The rearrangement links TRBV5-6 to TRBJ2-2; 12 bases map to TRBD2. CDR1 is SGHDT, CDR2 YYEEEE, per germline. V was clipped by 0 bases and J by 6 bases; unmatched bases: 12. The CDR3 covers 19 residues. The CDR3 loop reads CASSLATSGRSLDPGELFF. The CDR3 DNA follows: TGTGCCAGCAGCTTGGCAACTAGCGGGAGGAGTTTGGACCCCGGGGAGCTGTTTTTT.

The rearrangement uses TRBV5-1 and TRBJ2-1; D is ambiguous. Germline CDR1 SGHRS, CDR2 YFSETQ. This CDR3 spans 14 amino acids. The ends were cut back, 3 bases at V and 8 bases at J, with 15 bases in the middle. The CDR3, as DNA: TGCGCCAGCAGCTCGCTGGGGATGGGCTATGAGCAGTTCTTC. Residues: CASSSLGMGYEQFF.

The chain is built from TRBV9 and TRBJ2-3; D gene unclear. CDR3 length: 15 amino acids. Germline V gives CDR1 SGDLS, CDR2 YYNGEE. V gave up 0 bases and J gave up 0 bases, with 8 bases separating them. DNA of the CDR3: TGTGCCAGCAGCGTAGACGGCCATAGCACAGATACGCAGTATTTT. Translation gives CASSVDGHSTDTQYF.

This chain links TRBV5-4 with TRBJ1-2; D gene uncertain. The V end lost 3 bases, the J end lost 6 bases, and 15 bases lay between the germline ends. Germline V gene lookup returns CDR1 SGHNT and CDR2 YYREEE (reference sequence). This CDR3 is 14 amino acids long. The CDR3 DNA sequence: TGTGCCAGCAGCTGGGCAAGGGAAGCACATGGCTACACCTTC. It yields the protein CASSWAREAHGYTF.

The rearrangement uses TRBV18 and TRBJ1-6, with 10 bases aligning to TRBD1. The germline CDR1 and CDR2 sequences are KGHSH and LQKENI. V shed 3 bases and J 10 bases; nucleotides not matched to a gene: 6. The CDR3 covers 15 residues. DNA of the CDR3: TGTGCCAGCTCACCGCCGTCGACAGGGGGCTCACCCCTCCACTTT. This sequence encodes CASSPPSTGGSPLHF.

This rearrangement joins TRBV6-5 to TRBJ1-3; D may be TRBD1 (5 bases). The CDR3 loop spans 13 amino acids. V was shortened by 8 bases and J by 2 bases, with 10 bases between the two germline ends. From germline, CDR1 is MNHEY and CDR2 SVGAGI. CDR3 protein: CASDAGPGNTIYF. The CDR3, as DNA: TGTGCCAGCGACGCAGGGCCTGGAAACACCATATATTTT.

This rearrangement joins TRBV18 to TRBJ2-1; 11 bases line up with TRBD2. The V and J ends lost 3 bases and 10 bases, in that order; junction bases with no gene match: 11. The CDR3 has 16 amino acids. Germline V gene lookup returns CDR1 KGHSH and CDR2 LQKENI. The CDR3: CASSPVLAGGLQEQFF. The CDR3 DNA sequence: TGTGCCAGCTCACCGGTCTTAGCGGGAGGGCTTCAGGAGCAGTTCTTC. Full variable domain (remainder filled in from reference TRBV18 and TRBJ2-1): NAGVMQNPRHLVRRRGQEARLRCSPMKGHSHVYWYRQLPEEGLKFMVYLQKENIIDESGMPKERFSAEFPKEGPSILRIQQVVRGDSAAYFCASSPVLAGGLQEQFFGPGTRLTVL.

The chain joins TRBV6-4 to TRBJ2-4; no reliable D call. The V and J ends lost 1 base and 0 bases respectively, with 10 bases between them. CDR3 size: 16 residues. CDR1 and CDR2 from the germline V gene are MRHNA and SNTAGT. CDR3: CASSDFPGLAKNIQYF. The CDR3 nucleotides are TGTGCCAGCAGTGACTTTCCGGGTTTAGCCAAAAACATTCAGTACTTC.

The genes are TRBV15 and TRBJ2-5; D might be TRBD2 (6 bases). Trimming left V 0 bases short and J 5 bases short, with 13 bases between. The germline CDR1 and CDR2 sequences are LNHNV and YYDKDF (reference sequence). This CDR3 has 15 residues. The CDR3 DNA is TGTGCCACCAGCAGAGAACCACTAGCCTGGGAGACCCAGTACTTC. It is translated as CATSREPLAWETQYF.

This sequence joins TRBV2 and TRBJ2-7; a possible D gene is TRBD2 (6 bases). With 6 bases removed from V and 3 bases from J, the gap between germline ends came to 24 bases. The germline V gene has CDR1 SNHLY and CDR2 FYNNEI. This CDR3 comprises 17 residues. CDR3: CASRGQQGGVAHYEQYF. The CDR3 nucleotides read TGTGCCAGCAGGGGCCAGCAGGGAGGAGTCGCTCACTACGAGCAGTACTTC.

V is TRBV6-5 and J is TRBJ2-7; TRBD1 is a possible D gene (5 bases). Per germline, CDR1 MNHEY and CDR2 SVGAGI. V dropped 7 bases and J dropped 2 bases, with 18 bases sitting between them. This CDR3 has 15 residues. The CDR3 spells CASTFRGAYPYEQYF. The CDR3 nucleotides read TGTGCCAGCACGTTCCGTGGGGCTTACCCCTACGAGCAGTACTTC.

The chain couples TRBV19 to TRBJ1-1, with D possibly being TRBD1 (5 bases). The CDR3 length is 14 residues. The V gene lost 10 bases and the J gene lost 1 base, with 16 bases spanning the gap. CDR1 is LNHDA, CDR2 SQIVND, per germline (reference sequence). CDR3 amino acids: CATLLKRGNTEAFF. The CDR3 DNA reads as TGTGCCACCCTCCTAAAAAGGGGGAACACTGAAGCTTTCTTT.

The V call is TRBV10-3, the J call TRBJ1-5; no reliable D call. Trimming shortened V by 3 bases and J by 6 bases, and 9 bases separated the two germline ends. The length of the CDR3 is 13 residues. The germline V gene encodes CDR1 ENHRY and CDR2 SYGVKD. The CDR3 protein is CAISEIPPQPQHF. The CDR3 DNA follows: TGTGCCATCAGTGAAATCCCCCCTCAGCCCCAGCATTTT.

The V gene is TRBV5-1, the J gene TRBJ2-7; D is perhaps TRBD1 (5 bases). Trimming pared 4 bases from V and 5 bases from J, leaving 16 bases between. Germline CDR1 is SGHRS and CDR2 is YFSETQ. The CDR3 contains 14 residues. The CDR3 coding sequence is TGCGCCAGCAGCCTCGGACACCTAACGGACGAGCAGTACTTC. It specifies CASSLGHLTDEQYF.

The chain has TRBV28 and TRBJ2-7; 8 positions match TRBD1. This CDR3 spans 16 amino acids. With 4 bases clipped from V and 1 base from J, the junction kept 9 bases outside the gene matches. Germline values: CDR1 MDHEN, CDR2 SYDVKM. CDR3 DNA sequence: TGTGCCAGCAGTTCGCCGACAGGGGATGGATCCTACGAGCAGTACTTC. This sequence encodes CASSSPTGDGSYEQYF.

V and J are TRBV27 and TRBJ1-6; TRBD1 is a possible D gene (6 bases). Germline loops: CDR1 MNHEY, CDR2 SMNVEV (reference sequence). The CDR3 contains 14 residues. V was trimmed by 5 bases and J by 8 bases, leaving 13 bases between them. CDR3 in amino acids: CASSLGGADSPLHF. The CDR3 DNA reads as TGTGCCAGCAGTCTGGGGGGGGCGGATTCACCCCTCCACTTT.

V gene TRBV5-1 combines with J gene TRBJ2-5; 13 nucleotides line up with TRBD2. Germline CDR1 SGHRS, CDR2 YFSETQ. There are 15 residues in the CDR3. V gave up 5 bases and J gave up 5 bases; unmatched junction bases: 6. CDR3: CASRRTSGSGETQYF. CDR3 sequence (DNA): TGCGCCAGCAGACGGACTAGCGGGAGCGGCGAGACCCAGTACTTC.

The chain couples TRBV19 to TRBJ2-3, with D perhaps TRBD2 (5 bases). CDR3 size: 13 residues. Germline CDR1 and CDR2: LNHDA and SQIVND (reference sequence). Trimming removed 4 bases from V and 1 base from J, with 6 bases in between. The CDR3 sequence is CASSSSGTDTQYF. CDR3 nucleotide sequence: TGTGCCAGTAGTAGTAGCGGCACAGATACGCAGTATTTT. The complete variable domain, with remaining parts taken from reference TRBV19 and TRBJ2-3, reads DGGITQSPKYLFRKEGQNVTLSCEQNLNHDAMYWYRQDPGQGLRLIYYSQIVNDFQKGDIAEGYSVSREKKESFPLTVTSAQKNPTAFYLCASSSSGTDTQYFGPGTRLTVL.

This rearrangement joins TRBV30 to TRBJ2-1; the match to TRBD2 covers 14 bases. Germline V gene lookup returns CDR1 GTSNPN and CDR2 SVGIG (reference sequence). CDR3 length: 13 residues. The V segment lost 3 bases and the J segment 9 bases; nucleotides outside the gene matches: 1. CDR3 in amino acids: CAWSGTSGSEQFF. The CDR3 region has the DNA TGTGCCTGGAGCGGGACTAGCGGGAGTGAGCAGTTCTTC.